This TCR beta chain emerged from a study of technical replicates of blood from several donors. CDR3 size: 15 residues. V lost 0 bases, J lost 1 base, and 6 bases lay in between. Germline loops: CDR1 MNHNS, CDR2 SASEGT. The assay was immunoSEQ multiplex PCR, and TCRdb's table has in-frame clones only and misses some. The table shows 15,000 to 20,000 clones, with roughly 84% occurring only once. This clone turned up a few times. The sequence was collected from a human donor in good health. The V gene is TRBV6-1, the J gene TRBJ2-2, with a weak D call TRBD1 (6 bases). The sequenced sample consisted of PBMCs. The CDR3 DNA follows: TGTGCCAGCAGTGAAGCGACAGGGAACACCGGGGAGCTGTTTTTT. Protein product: CASSEATGNTGELFF.